The 24 T cell receptor beta chains below were found in one sample sequenced in a study of T cells in Graves' hyperthyroidism and ophthalmopathy. Amplification of TCR beta CDR3 regions was performed using RNA transcripts as template. The HTBI primer set drove a first-round RT-PCR of the TCR CDR3. MiXCR, applied by TCRdb to the multiplex PCR reads, yields one record per CDR3 protein. The sample contains approximately 600,000 distinct CDR3 sequences, roughly 20% of which appear only once. The specimen sequenced was blood. The receptors here all came from a young man with Graves' ophthalmopathy.

This clonotype was observed at least ten times. The chain joins TRBV28 to TRBJ2-3; 7 bases map to TRBD2. Losses at the gene ends were 5 bases for V and 7 bases for J; bases not matched to a gene: 15. The CDR3 extends over 16 amino acids. The germline V gene has CDR1 MDHEN and CDR2 SYDVKM. CDR3 amino acids: CASSPIARAGLNTQYF. CDR3 coding DNA: TGTGCCAGCAGTCCGATCGCTCGAGCGGGATTGAATACGCAGTATTTT. The full variable domain, its missing parts supplied by reference TRBV28 and TRBJ2-3, is DVKVTQSSRYLVKRTGEKVFLECVQDMDHENMFWYRQDPGLGLRLIYFSYDVKMKEKGDIPEGYSVSREKKERFSLILESASTNQTSMYLCASSPIARAGLNTQYFGPGTRLTVL.

In its sample, this clonotype was seen many times. The J gene is TRBJ1-5, the V gene TRBV12-3 or TRBV12-4; no firm D call. Trimming cost V 3 bases and J 6 bases, with 9 bases left between them. This CDR3 comprises 13 residues. DNA for the CDR3: TGTGCCAGCAGTTTCTCGCCCTCTCAGCCCCAGCATTTT. Translation: CASSFSPSQPQHF.

This clonotype has ten or more counts. The chain links TRBV3-1 to TRBJ2-5; a weak D match, TRBD2 (6 bases). The CDR3 sequence is 15 residues long. V lost 1 base and J 2 bases, leaving 11 bases between the germline ends. Germline-derived CDR1 and CDR2 are LGHDT and YNNKEL (reference sequence). The CDR3 here is CASSQVTGEQETQYF. The CDR3 DNA sequence: TGTGCCAGCAGCCAAGTGACGGGGGAACAAGAGACCCAGTACTTC.

The V and J genes are TRBV7-2 and TRBJ2-5, with a weak D call TRBD1 (6 bases). V lost 4 bases to trimming and J lost 2 bases, with 11 bases between them. In germline, CDR1 is SGHTA, CDR2 FQGNSA. This CDR3 has 14 amino acids. The CDR3 loop reads CASSYGTKQETQYF. CDR3 in DNA: TGTGCCAGCAGCTACGGGACAAAACAAGAGACCCAGTACTTC.

In this sample, this clonotype turned up a few times. The chain joins TRBV2 to TRBJ2-2; D gene unclear. This CDR3 region has 16 residues. V lost 1 base and J 3 bases, leaving 12 bases between the germline ends. Germline V lookup: CDR1 SNHLY, CDR2 FYNNEI. CDR3 sequence: CASSEVGGSDTGELFF. The CDR3 DNA is TGTGCCAGCAGTGAAGTGGGTGGGTCCGACACCGGGGAGCTGTTTTTT.

The chain couples TRBV6-5 to TRBJ1-1; 11 bases match TRBD1. CDR1 is MNHEY and CDR2 is SVGAGI in the germline V gene. The CDR3 is 17 amino acids. Unmatched junction bases numbered 16, after V lost 3 bases and J lost 10 bases. The DNA for the CDR3 is TGTGCCAGCAGTTATTCGGACAGGGGGCTGCCTCTGGGAGTAGCTTTCTTT. Its translation: CASSYSDRGLPLGVAFF.

This clonotype was seen only once. The J gene is TRBJ2-7, the V gene TRBV19; either TRBD1 or TRBD2 may supply D (5 bases each). V lost 5 bases and J lost 4, with 15 bases in between. Germline V gives CDR1 LNHDA, CDR2 SQIVND (reference sequence). This CDR3 is built from 14 residues. DNA for the CDR3: TGTGCCAGTAGTCTCGGGGCGTCTGGGTACGAGCAGTACTTC. It specifies CASSLGASGYEQYF.

This clonotype was counted ten times or more. The chain couples TRBV29-1 to TRBJ2-7; D unresolved. Germline V gene data show CDR1 as SQVTM and CDR2 as ANQGSEA. This CDR3 contains 13 residues. V shed 5 bases and J shed 2 bases, with 13 bases lying between them. The CDR3 bases are TGCAGCGTTATAACAGACATTACCTACGAGCAGTACTTC. Protein product: CSVITDITYEQYF.

This clonotype showed up many times. This chain joins TRBV11-2 and TRBJ2-3; D is undetermined. Trimming removed 5 bases at V and 6 bases at J, with 9 bases between. Per the germline V gene, CDR1 is SGHAT and CDR2 is FQNNGV. The CDR3 is made up of 12 amino acids. The CDR3 nucleotides read TGTGCCAGCAGCCCGTCCCATGATACGCAGTATTTT. It encodes CASSPSHDTQYF.

The gene calls are TRBV7-3 and TRBJ2-2; possibly TRBD2 for D (6 bases). The CDR3 is made up of 16 amino acids. Germline CDR1 and CDR2: SGHTA and FQGTGA. V gave up 5 bases and J gave up 3 bases, with 16 bases separating them. The DNA for the CDR3 is TGTGCCAGCAGCCACCGGGGCGGGGTTCACACCGGGGAGCTGTTTTTT. This gives the protein CASSHRGGVHTGELFF.

This clonotype was observed a few times. This chain connects TRBV28 to TRBJ2-7; D call uncertain. V lost 6 bases, J lost 7 bases, and 16 bases lay in between. The CDR3 runs 13 residues. Germline CDR1 MDHEN, CDR2 SYDVKM. CDR3 in amino acids: CASSPEISREQYF. DNA for the CDR3: TGTGCCAGCAGCCCGGAAATTTCGCGGGAGCAGTACTTC.

This clonotype came up many times. The rearrangement uses TRBV15 and TRBJ1-4; no firm D call. V lost 0 bases, J lost 5 bases, and 10 bases lay in between. The germline gives CDR1 LNHNV, CDR2 YYDKDF (reference sequence). The CDR3 length is 15 residues. The CDR3 bases are TGTGCCACCAGCAGAGATAGGACCCGGAATGAAAAACTGTTTTTT. The encoded protein is CATSRDRTRNEKLFF.

A few counts support this clonotype. The chain has TRBV30 and TRBJ1-1; D gene unclear. The CDR3 totals 13 residues. The V gene's germline CDR1 is GTSNPN and CDR2 SVGIG (reference sequence). V lost 2 bases and J lost 7, with 14 bases in between. The CDR3 DNA sequence: TGTGCCTGGAGTTCCTCCTACAGAGATGAAGCTTTCTTT. This gives the protein CAWSSSYRDEAFF. The full variable domain, completed using reference TRBV30 and TRBJ1-1, is SQTIHQWPATLVQPVGSPLSLECTVEGTSNPNLYWYRQAAGRGLQLLFYSVGIGQISSEVPQNLSASRPQDRQFILSSKKLLLSDSGFYLCAWSSSYRDEAFFGQGTRLTVV.

This clonotype was seen a handful of times. J is TRBJ2-5 and V is TRBV7-8; 9 bases fit TRBD2. Looked up from germline, CDR1 is SGHVS and CDR2 is FQNEAQ. This CDR3 is built from 13 residues. The V gene end was trimmed by 7 bases and the J gene end by 4 bases; junction bases not matched to a gene: 4. The CDR3 spells CASILLAGETQYF. The CDR3 DNA is TGTGCCAGCATTCTACTAGCGGGAGAGACCCAGTACTTC. The whole variable domain, remainder taken from reference TRBV7-8 and TRBJ2-5, is GAGVSQSPRYKVAKRGQDVALRCDPISGHVSLFWYQQALGQGPEFLTYFQNEAQLDKSGLPSDRFFAERPEGSVSTLKIQRTQQEDSAVYLCASILLAGETQYFGPGTRLLVL.

This clonotype was counted only a few times. The J gene is TRBJ1-5, the V gene TRBV7-3, with 11 bases lining up with TRBD1. Germline assignment: CDR1 SGHTA and CDR2 FQGTGA. Germline trimming cut 0 bases from V and 0 bases from J; bases unmatched to any gene: 16. This CDR3 has 22 residues. CDR3 coding DNA: TGTGCCAGCAGCTTAACCTTGACCGGACAGGGGGCGAGAGGGCCTAGCAATCAGCCCCAGCATTTT. This encodes CASSLTLTGQGARGPSNQPQHF.

J is TRBJ2-1 and V is TRBV10-3; TRBD2 is a possible D gene (5 bases). The CDR3 runs to 14 residues. Trimming left V 5 bases short and J 4 bases short, with 12 bases between. Germline CDR1 and CDR2: ENHRY and SYGVKD. The CDR3 here is CAISRDPLYNEQFF. In DNA form, the CDR3 reads TGTGCCATCAGTCGGGATCCCCTTTACAATGAGCAGTTCTTC.

The chain has TRBV25-1 and TRBJ2-3, with 7 bases fitting TRBD1. With 8 bases clipped from V and 0 bases from J, the junction kept 8 bases outside the gene matches. This CDR3 is 15 amino acids long. Germline V gene lookup returns CDR1 MGHDK and CDR2 SYGVNS. The CDR3 coding sequence is TGTGCCAGCTATTCCCGGGACAGTAGCACAGATACGCAGTATTTT. Translating it yields CASYSRDSSTDTQYF.

Ten or more counts support this clonotype. The chain carries TRBV11-2 and TRBJ2-7; TRBD2 aligns across 11 bases. Germline lookup yields CDR1 SGHAT and CDR2 FQNNGV. This CDR3 is built from 17 residues. The junction had 10 bases not matched to a gene; V was cut back by 1 base and J by 5 bases. CDR3 DNA: TGTGCCAGCAGCTTAGGGGTCACTAGCGGGAGTACAGACGAGCAGTACTTC. It is translated as CASSLGVTSGSTDEQYF.

This clonotype was counted at least ten times. The chain employs TRBV30 and TRBJ1-3; D is perhaps TRBD1 (5 bases). The CDR3 is 14 residues long. V lost 3 bases, J lost 0 bases, and 9 bases lay in between. Germline CDR1 and CDR2: GTSNPN and SVGIG (reference sequence). The CDR3 coding sequence is TGTGCCTGGAGCCCGGGACTCTCTGGAAACACCATATATTTT. Translated, it gives CAWSPGLSGNTIYF. Full variable domain (missing parts from reference TRBV30 and TRBJ1-3): SQTIHQWPATLVQPVGSPLSLECTVEGTSNPNLYWYRQAAGRGLQLLFYSVGIGQISSEVPQNLSASRPQDRQFILSSKKLLLSDSGFYLCAWSPGLSGNTIYFGEGSWLTVV.

The chain joins TRBV11-2 to TRBJ2-5; the match to TRBD2 covers 8 bases. There are 17 residues in the CDR3. Germline loops: CDR1 SGHAT, CDR2 FQNNGV. Losses at the gene ends were 6 bases for V and 14 bases for J; bases not matched to a gene: 26. CDR3 residues: CASRATDSGMFNTGGYF. CDR3 coding DNA: TGTGCCAGCAGGGCCACGGATAGCGGGATGTTTAACACGGGGGGTTACTTC. Full variable domain (rest looked up from reference TRBV11-2 and TRBJ2-5): EAGVAQSPRYKIIEKRQSVAFWCNPISGHATLYWYQQILGQGPKLLIQFQNNGVVDDSQLPKDRFSAERLKGVDSTLKIQPAKLEDSAVYLCASRATDSGMFNTGGYFGPGTRLLVL.

The table lists this clonotype with a few counts. This rearrangement joins TRBV10-3 to TRBJ2-5, with TRBD2 matching 7 bases. The length of the CDR3 is 15 residues. Trimming cost V 3 bases and J 1 base; bases outside gene matches: 5. The V gene's germline CDR1 is ENHRY and CDR2 SYGVKD. CDR3 protein: CAISEVLAVQETQYF. CDR3 in DNA: TGTGCCATCAGTGAAGTCCTAGCGGTCCAAGAGACCCAGTACTTC.

This chain joins TRBV28 and TRBJ2-3; D is undetermined. The CDR3 runs to 18 residues. The V end was cut by 1 base, the J end by 3 bases, with 20 bases between. Germline values: CDR1 MDHEN, CDR2 SYDVKM. This CDR3 is CASSLSSTGIGVTDTQYF. In DNA form, the CDR3 reads TGTGCCAGCAGTTTATCCTCCACCGGTATCGGTGTAACAGATACGCAGTATTTT.

The chain has TRBV18 and TRBJ2-1; possible D gene TRBD2, 5 bases. Germline lookup yields CDR1 KGHSH and CDR2 LQKENI. This CDR3 contains 14 residues. The V gene lost 0 bases and the J gene lost 9 bases, with 12 bases spanning the gap. The CDR3 DNA sequence: TGTGCCAGCTCACCACCAACGACGGCGGGTGAGCAGTTCTTC. Translated, it gives CASSPPTTAGEQFF. Combining the CDR3 with reference TRBV18 and TRBJ2-1 gives the whole variable domain NAGVMQNPRHLVRRRGQEARLRCSPMKGHSHVYWYRQLPEEGLKFMVYLQKENIIDESGMPKERFSAEFPKEGPSILRIQQVVRGDSAAYFCASSPPTTAGEQFFGPGTRLTVL.

At least ten counts were recorded for this clonotype. This chain joins TRBV28 and TRBJ2-1; 10 nucleotides agree with TRBD1. CDR1 and CDR2 (germline): MDHEN, SYDVKM. Trimming removed 8 bases from V and 5 bases from J; junction bases left unmatched: 15. The CDR3 length is 17 residues. The CDR3 DNA follows: TGTGCCAGCTTTCTTACGCCCGGGACAGGGGACCACAATGAGCAGTTCTTC. Its protein is CASFLTPGTGDHNEQFF. Looking up the rest from reference TRBV28 and TRBJ2-1 gives the full variable domain: DVKVTQSSRYLVKRTGEKVFLECVQDMDHENMFWYRQDPGLGLRLIYFSYDVKMKEKGDIPEGYSVSREKKERFSLILESASTNQTSMYLCASFLTPGTGDHNEQFFGPGTRLTVL.